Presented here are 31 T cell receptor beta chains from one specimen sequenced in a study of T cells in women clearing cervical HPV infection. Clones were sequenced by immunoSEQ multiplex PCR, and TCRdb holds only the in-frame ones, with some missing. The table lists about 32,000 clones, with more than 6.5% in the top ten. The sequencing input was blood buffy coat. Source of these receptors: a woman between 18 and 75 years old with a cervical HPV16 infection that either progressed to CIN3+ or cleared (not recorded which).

CDR3 residues: CASSPTGTDYGYTF. CDR3 DNA, as far as it was read: TGCGCCAGCAGCCCGACCGGGACTGATTATGGC. This sequence joins TRBV4-1 and TRBJ1-2, with D possibly being TRBD1 (5 bases). The sequenced fragment ends 3 residues before the CDR3 boundary, so the rest is inferred from the germline J gene. Trimming stripped 4 bases from V and 5 bases from J, with 14 bases between. CDR1 is MGHRA and CDR2 is YSYEKL in the germline V gene. The CDR3 consists of 14 residues.

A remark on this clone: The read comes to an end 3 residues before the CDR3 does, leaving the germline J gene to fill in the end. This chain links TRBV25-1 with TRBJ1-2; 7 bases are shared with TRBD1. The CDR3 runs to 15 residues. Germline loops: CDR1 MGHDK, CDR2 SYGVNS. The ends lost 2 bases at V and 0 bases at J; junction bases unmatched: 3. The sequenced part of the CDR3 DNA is TGTGCCAGCAGTGAACAGGGGGGAACTAACTATGGC. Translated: CASSEQGGTNYG. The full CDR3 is CASSEQGGTNYGYTF.

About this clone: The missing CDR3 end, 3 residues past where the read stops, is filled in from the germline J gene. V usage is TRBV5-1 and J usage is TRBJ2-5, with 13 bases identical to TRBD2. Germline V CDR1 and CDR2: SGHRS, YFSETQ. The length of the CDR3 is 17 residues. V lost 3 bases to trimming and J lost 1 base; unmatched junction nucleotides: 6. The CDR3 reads CASSWTSGGMAQETQYF. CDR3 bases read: TGCGCCAGCAGCTGGACTAGCGGGGGTATGGCCCAAGAGACC.

CDR3 DNA (partial): TGTGCCAGCAGCTTTGACAGGGCGAATACG. Translating it yields CASSFDRANT. The CDR3 in its entirety is CASSFDRANTQYF. The chain couples TRBV7-2 to TRBJ2-3; 7 positions agree with TRBD1. Sequencing ends 3 residues short of the CDR3 end; the germline J gene provides the rest. Germline V gene sequence: CDR1 SGHTA, CDR2 FQGNSA. J lost 7 bases, V lost 3 bases, and 4 bases had no gene match. This CDR3 comprises 13 residues.

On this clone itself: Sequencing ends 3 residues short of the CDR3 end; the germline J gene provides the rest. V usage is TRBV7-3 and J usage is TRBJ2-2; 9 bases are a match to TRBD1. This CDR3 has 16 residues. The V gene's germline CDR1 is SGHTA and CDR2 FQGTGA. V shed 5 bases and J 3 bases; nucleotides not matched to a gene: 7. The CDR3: CASSAQTGGHTGELFF. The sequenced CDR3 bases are TGTGCCAGCAGCGCTCAGACAGGGGGGCACACCGGGGAG.

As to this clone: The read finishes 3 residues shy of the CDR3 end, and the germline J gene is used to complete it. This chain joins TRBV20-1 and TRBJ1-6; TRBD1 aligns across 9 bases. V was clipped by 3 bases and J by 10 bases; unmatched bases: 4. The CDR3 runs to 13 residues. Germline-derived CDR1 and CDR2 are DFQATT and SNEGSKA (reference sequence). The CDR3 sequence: CSASRDRVSPLHF. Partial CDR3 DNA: TGCAGTGCTAGCCGGGACAGGGTGTCACCC.

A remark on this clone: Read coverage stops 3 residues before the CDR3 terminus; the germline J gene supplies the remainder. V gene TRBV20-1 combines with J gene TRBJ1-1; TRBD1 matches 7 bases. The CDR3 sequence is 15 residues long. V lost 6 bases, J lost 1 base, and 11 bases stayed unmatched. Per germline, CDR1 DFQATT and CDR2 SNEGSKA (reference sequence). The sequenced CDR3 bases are TGCAGTGCCAGAATGGTGGGACAGCCGAACACTGAA. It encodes CSARMVGQPNTE. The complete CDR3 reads CSARMVGQPNTEAFF.

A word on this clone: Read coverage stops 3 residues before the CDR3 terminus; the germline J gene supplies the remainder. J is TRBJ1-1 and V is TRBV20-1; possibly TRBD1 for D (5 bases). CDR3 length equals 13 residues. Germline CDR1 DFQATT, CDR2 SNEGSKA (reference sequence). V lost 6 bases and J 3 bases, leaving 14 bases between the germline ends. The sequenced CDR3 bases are TGCAGTGCCAAGGGGTATTCGGACACTGAA. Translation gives CSAKGYSDTE. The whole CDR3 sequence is CSAKGYSDTEAFF.

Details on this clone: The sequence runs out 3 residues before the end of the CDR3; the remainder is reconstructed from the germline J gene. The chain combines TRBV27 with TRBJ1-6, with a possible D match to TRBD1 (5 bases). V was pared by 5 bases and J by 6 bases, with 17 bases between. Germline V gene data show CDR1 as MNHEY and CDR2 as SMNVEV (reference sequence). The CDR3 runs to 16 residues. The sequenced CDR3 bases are TGTGCCAGCAGTCCTTATAAGACAGTCCTTAATTCACCC. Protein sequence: CASSPYKTVLNSP. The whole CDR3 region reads CASSPYKTVLNSPLHF.

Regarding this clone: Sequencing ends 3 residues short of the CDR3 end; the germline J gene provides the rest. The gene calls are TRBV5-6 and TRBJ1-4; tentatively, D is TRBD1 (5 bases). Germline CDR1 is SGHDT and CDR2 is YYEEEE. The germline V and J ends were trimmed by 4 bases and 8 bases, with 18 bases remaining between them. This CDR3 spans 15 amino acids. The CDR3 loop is CASSVRAGLREKLFF. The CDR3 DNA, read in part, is TGTGCCAGCAGCGTCCGGGCAGGGCTTAGGGAAAAA.

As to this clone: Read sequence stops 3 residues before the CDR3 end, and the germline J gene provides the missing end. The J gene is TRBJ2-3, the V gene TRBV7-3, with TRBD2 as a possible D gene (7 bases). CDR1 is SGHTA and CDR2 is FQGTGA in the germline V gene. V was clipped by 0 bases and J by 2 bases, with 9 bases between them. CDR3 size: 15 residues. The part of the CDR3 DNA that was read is TGTGCCAGCAGCTTAACGGGGGGGCTCACAGATACG. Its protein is CASSLTGGLTDT. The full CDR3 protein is CASSLTGGLTDTQYF.

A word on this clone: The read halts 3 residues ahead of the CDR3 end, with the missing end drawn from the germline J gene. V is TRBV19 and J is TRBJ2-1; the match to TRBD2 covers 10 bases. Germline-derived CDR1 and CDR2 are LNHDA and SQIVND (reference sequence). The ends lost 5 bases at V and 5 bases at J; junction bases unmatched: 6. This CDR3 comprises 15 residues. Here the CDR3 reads CASSGLAGADNEQFF. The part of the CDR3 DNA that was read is TGTGCCAGTAGTGGTCTAGCGGGGGCCGACAATGAG.

This CDR3 is CAWNPLGSSYNEQFF. The covered CDR3 bases are TGTGCCTGGAACCCCCTAGGTAGCTCCTACAATGAG. The chain combines TRBV30 with TRBJ2-1; no reliable D call. The read terminates 3 residues before the CDR3 end, so the remaining end is supplied by the germline J gene. The germline CDR1 and CDR2 sequences are GTSNPN and SVGIG (reference sequence). CDR3 length: 15 amino acids. Trimming took 4 bases from V and 0 from J, leaving 13 bases between them.

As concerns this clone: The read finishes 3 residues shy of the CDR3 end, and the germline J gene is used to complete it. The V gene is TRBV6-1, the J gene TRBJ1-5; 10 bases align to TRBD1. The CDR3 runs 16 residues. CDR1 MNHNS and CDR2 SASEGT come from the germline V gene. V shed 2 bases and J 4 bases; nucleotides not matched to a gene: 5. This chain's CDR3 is CASSEIGGQGNQPQHF. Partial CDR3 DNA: TGTGCCAGCAGTGAAATAGGGGGACAGGGGAATCAGCCC.

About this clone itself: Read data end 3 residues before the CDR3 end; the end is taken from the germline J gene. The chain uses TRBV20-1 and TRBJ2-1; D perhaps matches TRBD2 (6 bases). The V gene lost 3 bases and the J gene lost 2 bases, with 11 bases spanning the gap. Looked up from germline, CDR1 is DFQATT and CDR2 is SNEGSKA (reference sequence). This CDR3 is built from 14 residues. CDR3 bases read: TGCAGTGCTAGTAGGCTAGCGACCTACAATGAG. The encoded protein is CSASRLATYNE. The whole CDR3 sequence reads CSASRLATYNEQFF.

The CDR3 loop is CASSQTSGGLYEQYF. Partial CDR3 DNA: TGTGCCAGCAGCCAGACTAGCGGGGGGCTCTACGAG. The V gene is TRBV5-5, the J gene TRBJ2-7; 13 positions match TRBD2. From the germline J gene comes the end of the CDR3, since the read stops 3 residues before it. Germline trimming cut 4 bases from V and 3 bases from J; bases unmatched to any gene: 4. CDR1 is SGHKS and CDR2 is YYEKEE in the germline V gene (reference sequence). The length of the CDR3 is 15 residues.

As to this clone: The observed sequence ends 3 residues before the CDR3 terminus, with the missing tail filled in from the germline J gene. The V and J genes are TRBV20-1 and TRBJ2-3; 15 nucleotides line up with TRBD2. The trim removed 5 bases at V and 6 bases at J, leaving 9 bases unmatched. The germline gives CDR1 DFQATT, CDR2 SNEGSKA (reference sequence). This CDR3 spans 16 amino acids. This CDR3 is CSAETGTSGGRDTQYF. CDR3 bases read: TGCAGTGCTGAGACCGGGACTAGCGGGGGGAGGGATACG.

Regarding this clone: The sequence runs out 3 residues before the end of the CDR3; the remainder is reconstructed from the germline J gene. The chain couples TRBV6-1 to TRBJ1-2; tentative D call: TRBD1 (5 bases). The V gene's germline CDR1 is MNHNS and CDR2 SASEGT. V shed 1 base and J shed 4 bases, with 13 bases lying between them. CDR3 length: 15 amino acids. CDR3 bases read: TGTGCCAGCAGTGAAGAGGGGCAGGGAACCTATGGC. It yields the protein CASSEEGQGTYG. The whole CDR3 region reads CASSEEGQGTYGYTF.

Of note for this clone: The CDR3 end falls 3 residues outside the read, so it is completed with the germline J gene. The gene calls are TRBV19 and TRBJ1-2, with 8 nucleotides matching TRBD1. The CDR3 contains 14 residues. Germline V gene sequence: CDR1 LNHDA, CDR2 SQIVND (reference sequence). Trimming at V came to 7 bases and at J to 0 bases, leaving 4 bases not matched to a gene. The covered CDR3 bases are TGTGCCAGTACCCCGACAGGGGCTAACTATGGC. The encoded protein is CASTPTGANYG. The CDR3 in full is CASTPTGANYGYTF.

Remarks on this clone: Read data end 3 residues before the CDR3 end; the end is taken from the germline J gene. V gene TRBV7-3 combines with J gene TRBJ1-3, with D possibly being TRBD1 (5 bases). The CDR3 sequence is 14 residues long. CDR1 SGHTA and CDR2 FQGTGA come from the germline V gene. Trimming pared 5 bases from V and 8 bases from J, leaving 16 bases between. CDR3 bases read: TGTGCCAGCAGCCTGGCAGGGTTCGCCGACACC. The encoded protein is CASSLAGFADT. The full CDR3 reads CASSLAGFADTIYF.

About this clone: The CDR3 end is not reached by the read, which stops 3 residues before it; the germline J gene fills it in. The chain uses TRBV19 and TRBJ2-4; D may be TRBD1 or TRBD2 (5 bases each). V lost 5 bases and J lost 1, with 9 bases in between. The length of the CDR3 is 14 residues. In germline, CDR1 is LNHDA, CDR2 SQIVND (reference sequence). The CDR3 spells CASSRGEAKNIQYF. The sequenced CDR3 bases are TGTGCCAGTAGTCGAGGGGAGGCCAAAAACATT.

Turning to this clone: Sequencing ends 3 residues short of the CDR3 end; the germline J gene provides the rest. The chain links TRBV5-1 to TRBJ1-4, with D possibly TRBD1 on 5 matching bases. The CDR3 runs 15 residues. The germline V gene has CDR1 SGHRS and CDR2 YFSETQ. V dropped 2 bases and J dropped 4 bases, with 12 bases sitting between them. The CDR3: CASSLRQGGNEKLFF. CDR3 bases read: TGCGCCAGCAGCTTACGTCAGGGAGGTAATGAAAAA.

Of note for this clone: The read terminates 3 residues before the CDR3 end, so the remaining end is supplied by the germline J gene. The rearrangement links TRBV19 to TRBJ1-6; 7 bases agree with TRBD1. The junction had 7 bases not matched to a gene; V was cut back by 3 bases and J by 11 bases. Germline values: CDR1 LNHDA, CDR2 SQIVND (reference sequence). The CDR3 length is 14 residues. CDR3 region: CASSIGGGRAPLHF. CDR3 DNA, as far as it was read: TGTGCCAGTAGTATTGGAGGGGGCAGGGCACCC.

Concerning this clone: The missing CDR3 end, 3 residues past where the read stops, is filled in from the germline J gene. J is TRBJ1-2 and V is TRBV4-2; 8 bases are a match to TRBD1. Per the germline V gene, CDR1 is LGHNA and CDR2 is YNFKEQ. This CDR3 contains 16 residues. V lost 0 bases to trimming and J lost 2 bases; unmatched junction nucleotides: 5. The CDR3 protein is CASSQDWGQENYGYTF. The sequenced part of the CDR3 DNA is TGTGCCAGCAGCCAAGATTGGGGACAGGAGAACTATGGC.

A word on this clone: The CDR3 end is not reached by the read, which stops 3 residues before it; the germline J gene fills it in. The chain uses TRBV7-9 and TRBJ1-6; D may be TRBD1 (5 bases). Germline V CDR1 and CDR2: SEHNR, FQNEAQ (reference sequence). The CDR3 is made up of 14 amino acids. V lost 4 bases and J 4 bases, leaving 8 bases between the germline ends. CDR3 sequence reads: CASSWGGYNSPLHF. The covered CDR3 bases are TGTGCCAGCAGCTGGGGCGGATATAATTCACCC. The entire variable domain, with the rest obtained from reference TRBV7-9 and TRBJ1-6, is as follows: DTGVSQNPRHKITKRGQNVTFRCDPISEHNRLYWYRQTLGQGPEFLTYFQNEAQLEKSRLLSDRFSAERPKGSFSTLEIQRTEQGDSAMYLCASSWGGYNSPLHFGNGTRLTVT.

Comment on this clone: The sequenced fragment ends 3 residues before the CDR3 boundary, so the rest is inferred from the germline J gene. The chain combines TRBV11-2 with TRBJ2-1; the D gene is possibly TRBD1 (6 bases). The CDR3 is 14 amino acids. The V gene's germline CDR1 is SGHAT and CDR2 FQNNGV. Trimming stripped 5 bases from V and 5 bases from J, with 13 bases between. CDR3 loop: CASSNNRVNNEQFF. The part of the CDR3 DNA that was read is TGTGCCAGCAGCAACAACAGGGTTAACAATGAG.

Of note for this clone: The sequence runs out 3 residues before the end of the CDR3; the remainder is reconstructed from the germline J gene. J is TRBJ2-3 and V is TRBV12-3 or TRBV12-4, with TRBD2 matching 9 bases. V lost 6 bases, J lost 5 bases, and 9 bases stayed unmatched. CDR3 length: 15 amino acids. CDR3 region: CASSPWRGGRDTQYF. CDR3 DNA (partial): TGTGCCAGCAGCCCTTGGCGGGGGGGCCGAGATACG.

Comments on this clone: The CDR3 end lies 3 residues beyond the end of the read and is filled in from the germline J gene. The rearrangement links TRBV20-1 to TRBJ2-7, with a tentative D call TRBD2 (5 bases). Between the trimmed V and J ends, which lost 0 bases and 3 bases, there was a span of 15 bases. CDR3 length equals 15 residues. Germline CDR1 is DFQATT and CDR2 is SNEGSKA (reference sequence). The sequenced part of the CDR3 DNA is TGCAGTGCTAGAGAGGCGGGCCCCGGGAACTACGAG. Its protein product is CSAREAGPGNYE. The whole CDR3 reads CSAREAGPGNYEQYF.

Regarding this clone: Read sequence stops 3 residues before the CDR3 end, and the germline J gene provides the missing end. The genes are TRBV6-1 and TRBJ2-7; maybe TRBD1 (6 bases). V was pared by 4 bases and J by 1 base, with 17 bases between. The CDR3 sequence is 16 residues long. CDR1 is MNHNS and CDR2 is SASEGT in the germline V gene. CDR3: CASSAIRDTISYEQYF. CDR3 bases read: TGTGCCAGCAGTGCCATCCGGGACACGATATCCTACGAG.

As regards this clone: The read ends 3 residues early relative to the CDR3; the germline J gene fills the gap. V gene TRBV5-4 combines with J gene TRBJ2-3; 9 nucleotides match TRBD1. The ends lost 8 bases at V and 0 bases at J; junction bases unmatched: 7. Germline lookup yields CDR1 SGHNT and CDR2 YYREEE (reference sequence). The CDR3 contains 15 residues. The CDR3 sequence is CASMLGTGSTDTQYF. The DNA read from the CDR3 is TGTGCCAGTATGCTCGGGACAGGGAGCACAGATACG. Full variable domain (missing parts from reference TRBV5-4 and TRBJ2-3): ETGVTQSPTHLIKTRGQQVTLRCSSQSGHNTVSWYQQALGQGPQFIFQYYREEENGRGNFPPRFSGLQFPNYSSELNVNALELDDSALYLCASMLGTGSTDTQYFGPGTRLTVL.

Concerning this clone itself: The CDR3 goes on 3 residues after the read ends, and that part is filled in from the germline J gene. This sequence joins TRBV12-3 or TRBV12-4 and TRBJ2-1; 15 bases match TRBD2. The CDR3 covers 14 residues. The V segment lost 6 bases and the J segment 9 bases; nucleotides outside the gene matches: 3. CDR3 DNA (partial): TGTGCCAGCAGCCGGACTAGCGGGGGGGGTGAG. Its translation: CASSRTSGGGE. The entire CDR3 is CASSRTSGGGEQFF.